This is a list of T cell receptor beta chains from one sample in a study of T cell repertoires in cytomegalovirus infection. TCRdb passed the reads through MiXCR, listing each CDR3 protein once. Of about 310,000 distinct CDR3 sequences listed, around a sixth are singletons. The sample consisted of PBMCs. The receptor source for this set is a human donor in good health (CMV status not recorded). Some clones in this sample may be carry-over from other donors' samples. Each CDR3 is given without its conserved first and last residue. A D gene is named only where the DNA matches it firmly.

j_call,v_call,d_call,cdr3_length,cdr3_aa
TRBJ2-7,TRBV7-9,TRBD2,14,ASSLSRGVGGTEQY
TRBJ2-3,TRBV24-1,TRBD2,15,ATSDPTGGGGTDTQY
TRBJ2-7,TRBV6-1,TRBD2,13,ASSGAGERPYEQY
TRBJ2-5,TRBV20-1,TRBD2,13,SAYQTSGGMETQY
TRBJ2-1,TRBV14,NA,13,ASSQEILEGNEQF
TRBJ1-5,TRBV6-6,NA,10,ASSTAGVTQH
TRBJ2-3,TRBV10-3,NA,11,AISGLRTDTQY
TRBJ2-3,TRBV6-1,TRBD1,12,ASSETGWTDTQY
TRBJ1-1,TRBV6-2/TRBV6-3,TRBD1,12,ASSSGQRLGKAF
TRBJ1-5,TRBV28,NA,12,ASSESGGGQPQH
TRBJ2-2,TRBV27,TRBD1,14,ASSKGQGAGAGELF
TRBJ2-1,TRBV7-2,TRBD2,14,ASSLGPAGGGNEQF
TRBJ1-6,TRBV7-3,TRBD1,12,ASSPGTGVSPLH
TRBJ2-5,TRBV12-3/TRBV12-4,NA,11,ASSRNNQETQY
TRBJ1-3,TRBV5-8,NA,15,ASSLEGSAGSGNTIY
TRBJ1-1,TRBV20-1,TRBD1,16,SARDSRSDLLLNTEAF
TRBJ2-2,TRBV7-8,NA,13,ASLGTPTDTGELF
TRBJ1-2,TRBV7-9,TRBD1,13,ASSSGQGPNYGYT
TRBJ1-3,TRBV9,NA,12,ASSLMGSGNTIY
TRBJ2-1,TRBV7-2,TRBD2,14,AVRGSGSSSYNEQF
TRBJ2-5,TRBV20-1,NA,8,SATGWTQY
TRBJ1-6,TRBV7-2,TRBD1,15,ASRRVGTGGKGSPLH
TRBJ1-5,TRBV12-3/TRBV12-4,NA,11,ASSQTRNQPQH
TRBJ1-5,TRBV7-2,NA,12,ASSLVTSNQPQH
TRBJ2-2,TRBV7-9,NA,12,ASRPVGNTGELF
TRBJ2-7,TRBV12-3/TRBV12-4,NA,11,ASSLDDYWRQY
TRBJ2-7,TRBV7-2,TRBD1,12,ASSRRQGANEQY
TRBJ2-5,TRBV7-2,NA,12,ASSLQGREETQY
TRBJ1-4,TRBV7-9,TRBD1,12,ASSPGQGDEKLF
TRBJ1-1,TRBV20-1,NA,11,SACAGACTEAF
TRBJ1-6,TRBV14,NA,12,ASSQGLNNSPLH